The clone carrying this T cell receptor beta chain appeared many times. Its antigen is unidentified. Profiling that covered TCR beta VDJ and CDR3 relied on genomic DNA as its template. TCRdb called the reads again in MiXCR, with one record for every CDR3 protein. The repertoire holds about 81,000 distinct CDR3 sequences, roughly half seen once, with approximately 61% in the top ten. This entry comes from a study of CD8+CD57+ T cells in acquired aplastic anemia. Turning to the study itself: Each DNA sample taken from sorted CD4+ and CD8+ cells came to 3 to 4 ug on average. Notes on the study in general: The study identified almost 30 CD8+ CDR3 sequences shared by patients and controls. No significant difference in CD8+ Simpson's diversity was found between patients and controls.

This clonotype was sampled from a human donor in good health, serving as a control. Input material: sorted CD4+, CD8+, or CD8+CD57+ T cells (not recorded which) from PBMCs.

In DNA, the CDR3 is TGCGCCAGCAGCCAAGGACAGGCCTCCTACGAGCAGTACTTC. It encodes CASSQGQASYEQYF. The chain joins TRBV4-1 to TRBJ2-7, with a weak D call TRBD1 (6 bases). CDR3 length: 14 amino acids. Trimming removed 1 base at V and 0 bases at J, with 7 bases between. Germline-derived CDR1 and CDR2 are MGHRA and YSYEKL.